This is a list of T cell receptor beta chains from one sample in a study of T cell responses to AZD1222 COVID-19 vaccine. Clones were read by immunoSEQ multiplex PCR, and TCRdb kept only the in-frame ones, dropping some. In the table there are 95,000 to 150,000 clones, 75% to 90% of which are singletons. The source was peripheral blood, collected on day 0 of AZD1222 vaccination. These receptors all come from an adult in good health. CDR3s include the opening cysteine and the closing phenylalanine or tryptophan. The D gene is left open where the match is weak. Clone size is given for some rows only: seen once, a few or many times, or a class if the clone is expanded.

CDR3	DNA	V	D	size	J
CASSREPLADAYNEQFF	TGTGCCAGCAGCCGGGAGCCACTAGCCGATGCCTACAATGAGCAGTTCTTC	TRBV4-2	NA	NA	TRBJ2-1
CASSLGQGGGYTF	TGCGCCAGCAGCTTAGGACAGGGCGGCGGCTACACCTTC	TRBV5-1	TRBD1	NA	TRBJ1-2
CASSLYGGVYEQYF	TGTGCCAGCAGCTTATATGGGGGTGTCTACGAGCAGTACTTC	TRBV11-2	NA	NA	TRBJ2-7
CASRPTGTDTQYF	TGTGCCAGCAGACCGACAGGCACAGATACGCAGTATTTT	TRBV28	NA	once	TRBJ2-3
CASSERVRAEAFF	TGTGCCAGCAGTGAAAGGGTAAGAGCTGAAGCTTTCTTT	TRBV2	NA	NA	TRBJ1-1
CASSPVRSDEQFF	TGTGCCAGCAGCCCCGTCCGTAGTGATGAGCAGTTCTTC	TRBV2	NA	NA	TRBJ2-1
CASSPPRAETQYF	TGCGCCAGCAGCCCCCCCCGGGCGGAGACCCAGTACTTC	TRBV5-1	NA	NA	TRBJ2-5
CASSWAPASSYNEQFF	TGTGCCAGCAGCTGGGCCCCCGCGAGCTCCTACAATGAGCAGTTCTTC	TRBV7-2	NA	NA	TRBJ2-1
CASSLSSGVFYEQYF	TGTGCCAGCAGTTTATCGTCAGGGGTTTTCTACGAGCAGTACTTC	TRBV27	NA	NA	TRBJ2-7
CASSYSSTSGDEQYF	TGTGCCAGCAGTTATTCGTCGACTAGCGGGGACGAGCAGTACTTC	TRBV6-2/TRBV6-3	TRBD2	NA	TRBJ2-7
CASSSTTYEQYF	TGTGCCAGCAGCTCAACTACCTACGAGCAGTACTTC	TRBV11-2	NA	once	TRBJ2-7
CASSHQTREQGYGYTF	TGCGCCAGCAGCCACCAGACGAGGGAACAGGGCTATGGCTACACCTTC	TRBV4-3	NA	NA	TRBJ1-2
CAIDRGRQPQHF	TGTGCCATCGACAGGGGGCGTCAGCCCCAGCATTTT	TRBV6-5	TRBD1	NA	TRBJ1-5
CASSLRSGTIRYEQYF	TGTGCCAGCAGCTTAAGGTCCGGGACCATACGCTACGAGCAGTACTTC	TRBV7-2	NA	once	TRBJ2-7
CASRRGVHNEQFF	TGTGCCAGCAGGAGGGGTGTGCACAATGAGCAGTTCTTC	TRBV27	NA	few	TRBJ2-1
CAGLSWQGAPGYTF	TGTGCCGGGCTGTCTTGGCAGGGGGCACCTGGCTACACCTTC	TRBV2	TRBD1	NA	TRBJ1-2
CASSPRLAGGPSTDTQYF	TGTGCCAGCAGCCCTCGGCTAGCGGGGGGGCCTAGCACAGATACGCAGTATTTT	TRBV4-2	TRBD2	NA	TRBJ2-3
CASTQKARGGYGYTF	TGTGCCAGCACGCAGAAGGCCAGGGGAGGCTATGGCTACACCTTC	TRBV5-4	NA	NA	TRBJ1-2
CASSSTLAGGPVYEQYF	TGTGCCAGCAGTTCTACCCTAGCGGGAGGGCCGGTTTACGAGCAGTACTTC	TRBV6-2/TRBV6-3	TRBD2	NA	TRBJ2-7
CASSSLGQFFSNQPQHF	TGTGCCAGCAGCAGCCTCGGACAGTTCTTTAGCAATCAGCCCCAGCATTTT	TRBV6-2/TRBV6-3	NA	NA	TRBJ1-5
CASSFDGPSYEQYF	TGTGCCAGCAGCTTTGACGGGCCGTCCTACGAGCAGTACTTC	TRBV7-2	NA	NA	TRBJ2-7
CASSEMSWGQGRRSPLHF	TGTGCCAGCAGTGAAATGAGTTGGGGACAGGGGAGACGTTCACCCCTCCACTTT	TRBV6-1	TRBD1	NA	TRBJ1-6
CATRSRARAGELFF	TGTGCCACCCGTTCCAGGGCTAGGGCCGGGGAGCTGTTTTTT	TRBV28	NA	once	TRBJ2-2
CASRIDSYNQPQHF	TGTGCCAGTAGGATAGACAGTTACAATCAGCCCCAGCATTTT	TRBV19	NA	NA	TRBJ1-5
CASSYEDRSTEAFF	TGTGCCAGCAGTTACGAAGACAGGAGCACTGAAGCTTTCTTT	TRBV6-2/TRBV6-3	NA	NA	TRBJ1-1
CASSWGLAGGGDTQYF	TGTGCCAGCAGTTGGGGACTAGCGGGGGGAGGTGATACGCAGTATTTT	TRBV6-5	TRBD2	NA	TRBJ2-3
CASSSGGQIYGYTF	TGTGCCAGCTCCTCGGGCGGGCAGATCTATGGCTACACCTTC	TRBV18	NA	NA	TRBJ1-2
CASSLGGQGGTEAFF	TGCGCCAGCAGCTTGGGAGGACAGGGGGGCACTGAAGCTTTCTTT	TRBV5-1	TRBD1	NA	TRBJ1-1
CASSTQNRAGPMGYTF	TGTGCCAGTAGTACCCAAAACAGAGCTGGTCCGATGGGCTACACCTTC	TRBV19	NA	NA	TRBJ1-2
CASSLGTGIHNEQFF	TGTGCCAGCAGCCTGGGAACAGGGATCCACAATGAGCAGTTCTTC	TRBV7-9	NA	NA	TRBJ2-1
CASSLRPLNQPQHF	TGTGCCAGCAGTCTTAGGCCCCTAAATCAGCCCCAGCATTTT	TRBV28	NA	few	TRBJ1-5
CASSPDRGRYEQYF	TGTGCCAGCAGCCCGGACAGGGGGCGGTACGAGCAGTACTTC	TRBV6-5	TRBD1	NA	TRBJ2-7
CASSTAGARLSPLHF	TGTGCCAGCAGTACTGCAGGGGCGCGTCTTTCACCCCTCCACTTT	TRBV5-4	NA	NA	TRBJ1-6
CASSLEGGKPQHF	TGTGCCAGCAGCTTAGAGGGGGGGAAGCCCCAGCATTTT	TRBV7-2	NA	NA	TRBJ1-5
CATSRIYSGGSNQPQHF	TGTGCCACCAGCAGAATATACTCTGGGGGTAGCAATCAGCCCCAGCATTTT	TRBV15	NA	NA	TRBJ1-5
CASSTADRISYEQYF	TGTGCCAGCAGCACCGCTGACAGGATCTCTTACGAGCAGTACTTC	TRBV28	NA	NA	TRBJ2-7
CASSPQTVPGHYGYTF	TGTGCCAGCAGTCCCCAGACCGTCCCCGGGCACTATGGCTACACCTTC	TRBV27	NA	NA	TRBJ1-2
CASSLGTVGTDTQYF	TGTGCCAGCAGCTTAGGGACAGTGGGCACAGATACGCAGTATTTT	TRBV11-3	NA	once	TRBJ2-3
CASSLSEGRTGELFF	TGTGCCAGCAGCTTAAGTGAGGGAAGAACCGGGGAGCTGTTTTTT	TRBV7-9	NA	NA	TRBJ2-2
CASGSSGTGSILQYF	TGTGCCAGCGGGTCATCGGGGACAGGGAGTATCCTTCAGTACTTC	TRBV7-2	TRBD1	NA	TRBJ2-4
CASISSGNTIYF	TGTGCCAGCATTTCATCTGGAAACACCATATATTTT	TRBV6-5	NA	NA	TRBJ1-3
CASSLGQGPGELFF	TGCGCCAGCAGCTTGGGGCAGGGTCCCGGGGAGCTGTTTTTT	TRBV5-1	NA	NA	TRBJ2-2
CASSSLTGTGSVEQYF	TGTGCCAGCAGTTCACTCACCGGGACAGGGTCAGTCGAGCAGTACTTC	TRBV27	TRBD1	NA	TRBJ2-7
CASSLVAYASSYNEQFF	TGCGCCAGCAGCTTGGTAGCGTATGCCAGCTCCTACAATGAGCAGTTCTTC	TRBV5-1	NA	NA	TRBJ2-1
CASSPLAYSSTDTQYF	TGTGCCAGCAGCCCATTGGCGTATAGTAGCACAGATACGCAGTATTTT	TRBV7-2	NA	NA	TRBJ2-3
CASSPSPDLLHF	TGTGCCAGCAGTCCCTCCCCGGACTTGCTGCACTTT	TRBV12-3/TRBV12-4	NA	once	TRBJ1-6
CASSQGGSSLANYGYTF	TGCGCCAGCAGCCAAGGAGGCAGCTCATTAGCTAACTATGGCTACACCTTC	TRBV4-3	NA	NA	TRBJ1-2
CASSLLQGQGNQPQHF	TGTGCCAGCAGTTTATTACAGGGACAGGGCAATCAGCCCCAGCATTTT	TRBV28	TRBD1	NA	TRBJ1-5
CASSLLGQGSNQPQHF	TGTGCCAGCAGTTTATTGGGACAGGGTAGCAATCAGCCCCAGCATTTT	TRBV28	TRBD1	once	TRBJ1-5
CASSLRGLANNEQFF	TGTGCCAGCAGCTTAAGGGGACTAGCTAACAATGAGCAGTTCTTC	TRBV5-4	TRBD2	NA	TRBJ2-1
CASSGDAGSPLHF	TGTGCCAGCAGTGGGGACGCGGGTTCACCCCTCCACTTT	TRBV28	NA	NA	TRBJ1-6
CASSAGTVNNQPQHF	TGTGCCAGCAGTGCCGGGACAGTAAATAATCAGCCCCAGCATTTT	TRBV28	TRBD1	NA	TRBJ1-5
CASSVVPGLGEKLFF	TGTGCCAGCAGCGTAGTCCCGGGGCTGGGTGAAAAACTGTTTTTT	TRBV9	NA	NA	TRBJ1-4
CASSETGARAEAFF	TGTGCCAGCAGCGAAACAGGAGCCCGGGCTGAAGCTTTCTTT	TRBV9	NA	NA	TRBJ1-1